The 21 T cell receptor beta chains below come from one sample, sequenced in a study of CD8 T cells in Susac syndrome (dated by TCRdb to between 2018 and 2020). Libraries were made using the immunoSEQ multiplex PCR assay. RNA was extracted using the RNeasy kit, and about 0.5 to 1 microgram was reverse transcribed with random hexamers. Through fastp at Q25 and MiXCR, TCRdb rebuilt clones from the public reads, retaining in-frame beta chains. Rows are combined by CDR3 protein, so each entry shows the most common genes and DNA. The sample table contains some 100,000 distinct CDR3 sequences; only one count was recorded for 95% of them. Of the sample, 0.25% to 0.35% falls within the top ten clones. The source material was CD8+ T cells from PBMCs. These receptor sequences come from a human donor with Susac syndrome.

The V call is TRBV15, the J call TRBJ1-6; the D gene is possibly TRBD1 (6 bases). This CDR3 comprises 15 residues. Deletions cut 5 bases from V and 6 bases from J, with 14 bases between. The V gene's germline CDR1 is LNHNV and CDR2 YYDKDF (reference sequence). This chain's CDR3 is CATSSWGHSNSPLHF. The CDR3 nucleotides are TGTGCCACCAGCTCCTGGGGGCATTCTAATTCACCCCTCCACTTT.

V and J are TRBV29-1 and TRBJ1-1, with 9 bases aligning to TRBD1. V was pared by 7 bases and J by 4 bases, with 10 bases of the junction left unmatched. From germline, CDR1 is SQVTM and CDR2 ANQGSEA. CDR3 length: 14 amino acids. CDR3 DNA: TGCAGCGGTGCCGGGACAGGGATGGTCACTGAAGCTTTCTTT. Its translation: CSGAGTGMVTEAFF.

The rearrangement links TRBV3-1 to TRBJ1-2, with D uncertain. CDR3 length: 16 residues. Germline assignment: CDR1 LGHDT and CDR2 YNNKEL (reference sequence). V lost 0 bases to trimming and J lost 0 bases, with 11 bases between them. The CDR3 here is CASSQEANPTNYGYTF. CDR3 DNA sequence: TGTGCCAGCAGCCAAGAGGCGAACCCCACTAACTATGGCTACACCTTC.

The chain employs TRBV6-5 and TRBJ1-5; TRBD1 agrees at 10 bases. The J segment lost 7 bases and the V segment lost 6 bases, leaving 9 bases of the junction unmatched. The CDR3 runs 15 residues. Germline CDR1 is MNHEY and CDR2 is SVGAGI. CDR3 residues: CASRSDRGLGQPQHF. The DNA for the CDR3 is TGTGCCAGCAGATCTGACAGGGGGCTAGGGCAGCCCCAGCATTTT.

V gene TRBV29-1 combines with J gene TRBJ2-2, with D uncertain. The germline CDR1 and CDR2 sequences are SQVTM and ANQGSEA. Trimming shortened V by 6 bases and J by 3 bases, and 5 bases separated the two germline ends. CDR3 length equals 11 residues. CDR3 residues: CSVRYTGELFF. CDR3 coding DNA: TGCAGCGTCCGATACACCGGGGAGCTGTTTTTT.

The chain recombines TRBV20-1 with TRBJ2-7; D unresolved. Trimming removed 0 bases from V and 1 base from J, with 4 bases in between. Per the germline V gene, CDR1 is DFQATT and CDR2 is SNEGSKA (reference sequence). This CDR3 has 12 residues. The CDR3 DNA reads as TGCAGTGCTAGAGAGGGGTCCTACGAGCAGTACTTC. Amino acid sequence: CSAREGSYEQYF.

The chain has TRBV19 and TRBJ2-7, with D maybe TRBD1 (7 bases). The CDR3 runs 15 residues. The germline V and J ends were trimmed by 6 bases and 6 bases, with 21 bases remaining between them. Germline V gene data show CDR1 as LNHDA and CDR2 as SQIVND (reference sequence). The CDR3 DNA follows: TGTGCCAGTAGGGGGGGAAGTCCGGGACAGTTCGAGCAGTACTTC. This encodes CASRGGSPGQFEQYF.

The chain recombines TRBV29-1 with TRBJ2-7, with 12 bases lining up with TRBD2. Germline V CDR1 and CDR2: SQVTM, ANQGSEA. The V segment lost 5 bases and the J segment 2 bases; nucleotides outside the gene matches: 16. This CDR3 region has 18 residues. The DNA for the CDR3 is TGCAGCGTTAGGGACATACCACCGGGACTAGCGGGCACCTACGAGCAGTACTTC. Translating gives CSVRDIPPGLAGTYEQYF.

This clonotype appeared once. The chain has TRBV9 and TRBJ1-2; 8 bases are shared with TRBD1. V shed 4 bases and J 1 base; nucleotides not matched to a gene: 6. Germline CDR1 is SGDLS and CDR2 is YYNGEE. CDR3 size: 15 residues. The CDR3 DNA is TGTGCCAGCAGCCCCCACGGACAGGGTAACTATGGCTACACCTTC. It specifies CASSPHGQGNYGYTF.

The V gene is TRBV20-1, the J gene TRBJ2-6; no clear D gene. The CDR3 is 13 residues long. V lost 5 bases, J lost 0 bases, and 5 bases lay in between. The germline V gene has CDR1 DFQATT and CDR2 SNEGSKA (reference sequence). CDR3 sequence reads: CSAAVSGANVLTF. The CDR3 nucleotides read TGCAGTGCTGCAGTCTCTGGGGCCAACGTCCTGACTTTC.

This chain uses TRBV24-1 with TRBJ2-1; 14 nucleotides match TRBD2. There are 15 residues in the CDR3. V was pared by 9 bases and J by 8 bases, with 8 bases of the junction left unmatched. Germline CDR1 and CDR2: KGHDR and SFDVKD. Written as DNA, the CDR3 is TGTGCCACCGGAAGACTAGCGGGAGGGAGGGATGAGCAGTTCTTC. It yields the protein CATGRLAGGRDEQFF.

The count of this clonotype is one. The chain combines TRBV7-2 with TRBJ2-1, with D perhaps TRBD1 (5 bases). Germline V CDR1 and CDR2: SGHTA, FQGNSA. V was cut by 4 bases and J by 1 base, with 8 bases left in between. The CDR3 spans 14 residues. CDR3 in DNA: TGTGCCAGCAGCTACGACAGATCCTACAATGAGCAGTTCTTC. This codes for CASSYDRSYNEQFF. Looking up the rest from reference TRBV7-2 and TRBJ2-1 gives the full variable domain: GAGVSQSPSNKVTEKGKDVELRCDPISGHTALYWYRQSLGQGLEFLIYFQGNSAPDKSGLPSDRFSAERTGGSVSTLTIQRTQQEDSAVYLCASSYDRSYNEQFFGPGTRLTVL.

The CDR3 DNA reads as TGTGCCACCAGTGATTCCCGGGTGGCGGGGGCGATCAACAATGAGCAGTTCTTC. Translated: CATSDSRVAGAINNEQFF. The V call is TRBV24-1, the J call TRBJ2-1, with D possibly being TRBD2 (7 bases). CDR1 is KGHDR and CDR2 is SFDVKD in the germline V gene. The CDR3 sequence is 18 residues long. Trimming took 2 bases from V and 5 from J, leaving 21 bases between them.

CDR3 region: CASTEGSYEQYF. CDR3 bases: TGTGCCAGCACCGAGGGGTCATACGAGCAGTACTTC. The chain couples TRBV12-3 or TRBV12-4 to TRBJ2-7; TRBD1 or TRBD2 may be the D gene (5 bases each). The CDR3 sequence is 12 residues long. The germline V and J ends were trimmed by 7 bases and 4 bases, with 11 bases remaining between them.

The V gene is TRBV27, the J gene TRBJ2-7; unclear D gene. With 7 bases removed from V and 0 bases from J, the gap between germline ends came to 10 bases. The CDR3 sequence is 13 residues long. The germline gives CDR1 MNHEY, CDR2 SMNVEV (reference sequence). The CDR3 is CASKYGNSYEQYF. The CDR3 DNA is TGTGCCAGCAAGTACGGCAACTCCTACGAGCAGTACTTC.

The chain uses TRBV3-1 and TRBJ2-1; 9 positions match TRBD2. The CDR3 runs to 15 residues. The J segment lost 1 base and the V segment lost 3 bases, leaving 1 base of the junction unmatched. CDR1 is LGHDT, CDR2 YNNKEL, per germline (reference sequence). In nucleotides, the CDR3 is TGTGCCAGCAGCCAGAGCGGGAGGTCCTACAATGAGCAGTTCTTC. Residues: CASSQSGRSYNEQFF.

The CDR3 sequence is CASTKAYYNEQFF. The CDR3 DNA reads as TGTGCCAGCACTAAAGCTTATTACAATGAGCAGTTCTTC. The rearrangement links TRBV14 to TRBJ2-1, with no clear D. V was shortened by 7 bases and J by 4 bases, with 11 bases between the two germline ends. The length of the CDR3 is 13 residues. Germline V gene data show CDR1 as SGHDN and CDR2 as FVKESK.

The chain is built from TRBV23-1 and TRBJ2-7, with a weak D call TRBD2 (6 bases). TRBV23-1 is assigned to the ORF class and has an uncertain function. V was cut by 0 bases and J by 0 bases, with 15 bases left in between. This CDR3 spans 17 amino acids. This chain's CDR3 is CASSQSLPGAPSYEQYF. CDR3 nucleotide sequence: TGCGCCAGCAGTCAATCTCTACCGGGAGCCCCCTCCTACGAGCAGTACTTC.

The J gene is TRBJ2-2, the V gene TRBV4-1; tentatively, D is TRBD2 (6 bases). Germline V CDR1 and CDR2: MGHRA, YSYEKL. V lost 1 base to trimming and J lost 7 bases, with 13 bases between them. The CDR3 totals 15 residues. CDR3 DNA sequence: TGCGCCAGCAGCCAAGGCCTAGCGTCGTACGGGGAGCTGTTTTTT. Translated, it gives CASSQGLASYGELFF.

The genes are TRBV12-3 or TRBV12-4 and TRBJ2-7; either TRBD1 or TRBD2 may fit D (5 bases each). The CDR3 length is 15 residues. The V and J ends lost 3 bases and 1 base respectively, with 13 bases between them. The CDR3 spells CASSFGDGQSYEQYF. The DNA for the CDR3 is TGTGCCAGCAGTTTCGGGGACGGACAATCCTACGAGCAGTACTTC.

This chain connects TRBV27 to TRBJ2-1; no firm D call. Germline CDR1 reads MNHEY; CDR2 reads SMNVEV (reference sequence). V was clipped by 11 bases and J by 0 bases, with 11 bases between them. The CDR3 consists of 13 residues. The CDR3 is CAASESSYNEQFF. The CDR3 bases are TGTGCCGCCTCTGAGAGCTCCTACAATGAGCAGTTCTTC.